This TCR beta chain was documented in a study of metastatic and nonmetastatic thyroid tumors (dated by TCRdb to the early 2020s). Regarding the research as a whole: The researchers compared repertoires between peripheral blood samples and tumor or nodule tissue samples from patients with malignant or benign thyroid disease. Broader findings and caveats from the paper: TCR beta diversity was reported as significantly higher in malignant tumors than in benign nodules, in both blood and tumor samples.

This clone was seen many times. It lacks a known antigen. The sample holds no much larger clone one base away, and base qualities are not on file. None of the patients had been given any treatment before thyroid surgery. The study retrospectively analysed patient clinical samples collected from about 2012 to 2019 using T-cell receptor beta sequencing. The library was generated by PCR. Sequenced on an Illumina HiSeq 4000. High-throughput sequencing was used to profile the TCR beta-chain CDR3 region of each patient. As for how the authors treated the data: A classifier to discriminate distant-metastatic papillary thyroid cancer patients was built from CDR3 differences across clinicopathological groups. To measure repertoire diversity the researchers used the Shannon index, while the Morisita-Horn index served to gauge how similar the tumor and blood repertoires were. TCRdb reworked the public reads: Q25 trimming with fastp, MiXCR clone assembly, productive beta chains retained. These V and J calls originate from TCRdb's pipeline instead of the authors' own analysis. For this sample the table gives approximately 20,000 clones, of which 10% to 15% were detected only once. Clones ranked in the top ten supply around 22% of the sample.

From the cysteine up to the phenylalanine, the CDR3 has a length of 14 residues. The DNA shown is the 42-base CDR3, in frame from base 1. Ends trimmed: V by 6 bases, J by 5 bases; bases unmatched to a gene: 8. Reading the germline V gene gives CDR1 KGHSH and CDR2 LQKENI. The chain uses TRBV18 and TRBJ1-1; TRBD1 agrees with 8 junctional bases. Sequencing was done on a sample of blood. The source of this sequence is a female donor with papillary thyroid cancer or a benign thyroid nodule (not recorded which). Some clones in this sample may be carry-over from other donors' samples. The sequence in DNA is TGTGCCAGCTCTCTACAGGGGGTAGAGACTGAAGCTTTCTTT. This gives the protein CASSLQGVETEAFF.